This is a list of T cell receptor beta chains from one sample in a study of shared clonotypes between healthy human individuals. Clones were read by immunoSEQ multiplex PCR, and TCRdb kept only the in-frame ones, dropping some. Counted here are about 680,000 clones, about 74% occurring once; the ten biggest clones make up approximately 1.6%. Sequenced: memory CD4+ T cells sorted from blood. The receptors derive from a woman under 40 in good health. The CDR3 runs from the conserved cysteine through the conserved F or W. The D gene is left open where the match is weak. Rows may omit the clone size; those that give it use once, few, many or a size class.

abundance	d_gene	v_gene	j_gene	CDR3nt	CDR3aa
many	.	TRBV11-2	TRBJ2-2	TGTGCCAGCAGCGCGGAGCAAGTTGCGAACACCGGGGAGCTGTTTTTT	CASSAEQVANTGELFF
once	.	TRBV5-1	TRBJ2-1	TGCGCCAGCAGCATACAGAACTCCTACAATGAGCAGTTCTTC	CASSIQNSYNEQFF
.	.	TRBV18	TRBJ2-7	TGTGCCAGCTCACTCCACTGGGAGCAGTACTTC	CASSLHWEQYF
.	TRBD2	TRBV5-1	TRBJ2-3	TGCGCCAGCAGCACACTAAGCGGGAGCTCAGATACGCAGTATTTT	CASSTLSGSSDTQYF
few	.	TRBV11-2	TRBJ2-3	TGTGCCATACGGGATATAGGAGGGCGGGCAGATACGCAGTATTTT	CAIRDIGGRADTQYF
.	TRBD1	TRBV4-1	TRBJ1-2	TGCGCCAGCAGCCAAGTGGGACAGGGGGTGGGTTATGGCTACACCTTC	CASSQVGQGVGYGYTF
.	TRBD1	TRBV28	TRBJ2-2	TGTGCCAGCAGTTTCCTGCCCGGGACAGGTCGCGGCACCGGGGAGCTGTTTTTT	CASSFLPGTGRGTGELFF
.	.	TRBV6-5	TRBJ1-5	TGTGCCAGCAGCCCCAAACAGGGAAATCAGCCCCAGCATTTT	CASSPKQGNQPQHF
.	.	TRBV28	TRBJ2-7	TGTGCCAGCAGTTTCGCGGCTTCCTACGAGCAGTACTTC	CASSFAASYEQYF
.	.	TRBV7-3	TRBJ2-5	TGTGCCAGCAGCTTAGACCAAGAGACCCAGTACTTC	CASSLDQETQYF
.	.	TRBV6-6	TRBJ2-2	TGTGCCAGCAGTTACGGGGGCACCGGGGAGCTGTTTTTT	CASSYGGTGELFF
few	.	TRBV4-1	TRBJ1-5	TGCGCCAGCAGCCAAATCCTGGGCAATCAGCCCCAGCATTTT	CASSQILGNQPQHF
.	.	TRBV18	TRBJ2-6	TGTGCCAGCTCACGGGGCAGGGCAAGCTCTGGGGCCAACGTCCTGACTTTC	CASSRGRASSGANVLTF
.	.	TRBV11-2	TRBJ2-7	TGTGCCAGCAGCTTCGGGGATGGCGAGCAGTACTTC	CASSFGDGEQYF
.	.	TRBV2	TRBJ2-5	TGTGCCAGCAGCGTACAGGCGCTCCTCGAGACCCAGTACTTC	CASSVQALLETQYF
.	.	TRBV7-9	TRBJ1-2	TGTGCCAGCAGCTTACAGGCCCACCATGGCTACACCTTC	CASSLQAHHGYTF
.	.	TRBV29-1	TRBJ2-5	TGCAGCACCATGGCCCGCACAAGGCAAGAGACCCAGTACTTC	CSTMARTRQETQYF
.	.	TRBV28	TRBJ1-2	TGTGCCAGCAGATCCTCTCCCCCAGGGCTCGATGGCTACACCTTC	CASRSSPPGLDGYTF
.	.	TRBV9	TRBJ2-3	TGTGCCAGCAGCGTAGTCTCGGACTCCTGGGAGGCAGATACGCAGTATTTT	CASSVVSDSWEADTQYF